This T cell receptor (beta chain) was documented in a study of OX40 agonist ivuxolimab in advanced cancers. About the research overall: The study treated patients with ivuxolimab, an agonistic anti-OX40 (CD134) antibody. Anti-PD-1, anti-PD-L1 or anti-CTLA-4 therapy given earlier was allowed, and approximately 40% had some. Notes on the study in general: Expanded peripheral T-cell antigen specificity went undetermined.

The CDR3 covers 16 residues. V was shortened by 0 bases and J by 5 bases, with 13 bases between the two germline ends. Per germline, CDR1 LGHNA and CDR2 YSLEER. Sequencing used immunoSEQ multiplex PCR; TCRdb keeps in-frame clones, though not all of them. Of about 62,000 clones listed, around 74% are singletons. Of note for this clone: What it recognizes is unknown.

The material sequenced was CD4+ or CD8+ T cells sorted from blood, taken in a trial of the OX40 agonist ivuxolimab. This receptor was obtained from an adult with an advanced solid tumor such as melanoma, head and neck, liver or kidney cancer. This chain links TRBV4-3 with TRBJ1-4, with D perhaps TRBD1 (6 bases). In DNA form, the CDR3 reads TGCGCCAGCAGCCAAGATGGGACAACTCAGAATGAAAAACTGTTTTTT. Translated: CASSQDGTTQNEKLFF.